This TCR beta chain was captured by sequencing in a study of cytomegalovirus exposure and HLA in healthy donors. As concerns this clone: Its specificity is unknown.

Trimming stripped 3 bases from V and 7 bases from J, with 9 bases between. Per the germline V gene, CDR1 is SQVTM and CDR2 is ANQGSEA. There are 11 residues in the CDR3. Regarding the study as a whole: Productive rates of about 90% or about 30% were seen for most TCR beta V segments in an earlier analysis.

Both 60 Vbeta primers and 13 Jbeta primers went into the PCR. Repertoires were generated with immunoSEQ multiplex PCR, while TCRdb's copy carries only in-frame clones and drops some. This table holds about 100,000 clones, 75% to 90% found once. This rearrangement joins TRBV29-1 to TRBJ1-1; D uncertain. What was sequenced was PBMCs. This clonotype was sampled from a man aged 25 to 45 in good health and CMV-seronegative. The CDR3 DNA reads as TGCAGCGTTGAGATAGGAGGTGAAGCTTTCTTT. Translated, it gives CSVEIGGEAFF.